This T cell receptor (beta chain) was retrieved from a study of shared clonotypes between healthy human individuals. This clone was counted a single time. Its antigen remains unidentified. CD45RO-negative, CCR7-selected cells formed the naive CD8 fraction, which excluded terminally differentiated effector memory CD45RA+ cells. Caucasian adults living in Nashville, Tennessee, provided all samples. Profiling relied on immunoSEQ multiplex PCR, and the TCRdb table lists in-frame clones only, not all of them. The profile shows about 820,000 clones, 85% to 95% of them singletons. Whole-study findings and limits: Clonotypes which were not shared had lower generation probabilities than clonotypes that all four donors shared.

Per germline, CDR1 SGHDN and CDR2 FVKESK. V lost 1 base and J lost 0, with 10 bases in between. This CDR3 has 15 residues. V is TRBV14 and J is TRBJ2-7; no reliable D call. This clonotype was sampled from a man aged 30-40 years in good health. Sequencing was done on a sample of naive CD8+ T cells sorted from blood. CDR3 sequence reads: CASSQAGFLSYEQYF. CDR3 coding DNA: TGTGCCAGCAGCCAAGCCGGCTTTCTCTCCTACGAGCAGTACTTC.